The clone carrying this T cell receptor (beta chain) was detected once. The target antigen is unknown. At the DNA level, this CDR3 is encoded by other sequences in the same sample as well. CDR1 and CDR2 from the germline V gene are SGHRS and YFSETQ. The CDR3 runs 13 residues. Trimming stripped 4 bases from V and 2 bases from J, with 10 bases between. The sample comes from a study of graft-versus-host responses after intestinal transplantation. At the level of the study: Recipients obtained multivisceral, liver-intestinal, or isolated intestinal transplants.

Intraepithelial and lamina propria lymphocytes were freed from processed graft tissue. Measured with immunoSEQ multiplex PCR; TCRdb has only the in-frame clones, and not every one. The sample records some 14,000 clones, around 70% being singletons. General study points: In recipient marrow, GvH clones were found, and some appeared first in ileum or blood.

The clonotype was recovered from a human patient who received an intestinal transplant, so some T cells may come from the graft donor. Material: ileum tissue, obtained approximately 780 days after intestinal transplantation. The genes are TRBV5-1 and TRBJ2-7, with D possibly matching TRBD1 (6 bases). The CDR3 DNA is TGCGCCAGCAGCGCGGACAGTCCCTACGAGCAGTACTTC. It translates to CASSADSPYEQYF.